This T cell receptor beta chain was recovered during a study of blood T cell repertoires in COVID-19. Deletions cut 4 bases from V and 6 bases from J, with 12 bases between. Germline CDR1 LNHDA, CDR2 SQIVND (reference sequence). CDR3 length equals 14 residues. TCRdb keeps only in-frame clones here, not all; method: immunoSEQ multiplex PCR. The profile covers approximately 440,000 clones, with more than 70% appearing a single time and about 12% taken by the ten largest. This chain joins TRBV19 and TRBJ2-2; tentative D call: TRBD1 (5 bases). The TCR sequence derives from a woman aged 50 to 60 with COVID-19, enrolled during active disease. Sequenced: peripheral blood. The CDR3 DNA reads TGTGCCAGTAGTAGGCAGGGTATCGCCGGGGAGCTGTTTTTT. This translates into CASSRQGIAGELFF.